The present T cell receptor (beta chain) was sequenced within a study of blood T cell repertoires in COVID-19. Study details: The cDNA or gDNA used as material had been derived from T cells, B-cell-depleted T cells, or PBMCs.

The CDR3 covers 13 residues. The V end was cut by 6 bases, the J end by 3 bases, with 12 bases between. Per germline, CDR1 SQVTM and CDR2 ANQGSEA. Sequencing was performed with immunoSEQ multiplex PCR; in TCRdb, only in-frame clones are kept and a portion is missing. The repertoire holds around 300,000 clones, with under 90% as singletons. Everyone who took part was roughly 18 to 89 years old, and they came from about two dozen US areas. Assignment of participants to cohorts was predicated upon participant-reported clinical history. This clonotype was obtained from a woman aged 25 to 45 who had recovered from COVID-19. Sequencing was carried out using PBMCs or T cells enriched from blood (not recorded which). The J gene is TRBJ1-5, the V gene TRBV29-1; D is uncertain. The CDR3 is CSVTGSINQPQHF. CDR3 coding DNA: TGCAGCGTAACCGGGAGTATCAATCAGCCCCAGCATTTT.